Each of the 24 T cell receptor beta chains below was sequenced from the same sample in a study of PD-L1 blockade in urothelial cancer. Method: immunoSEQ multiplex PCR; TCRdb's copy keeps in-frame clones and lacks some. Here the sample spans more than 95,000 clones, roughly 86% being singletons. Stated time point: peripheral blood 6 weeks after treatment start. The material was PBMCs, obtained around atezolizumab (anti-PD-L1) treatment. All receptors come from a man over 45 with urothelial cancer.

In DNA form, the CDR3 reads TGTGCCAGCAGCTTGGGTCTAGCGGGGAGTGAGCAGTTCTTC. Its translation is CASSLGLAGSEQFF. The chain couples TRBV11-1 to TRBJ2-1; TRBD2 agrees at 9 bases. The trim removed 3 bases at V and 9 bases at J, leaving 6 bases unmatched. The CDR3 is 14 residues long. Germline V gene data show CDR1 as SGHAT and CDR2 as FQDESV (reference sequence).

This chain connects TRBV9 to TRBJ2-7, with 9 bases identical to TRBD1. V shed 2 bases, J shed 7 bases, and the junction held 10 bases outside the gene matches. CDR3 length equals 15 residues. Germline V gene sequence: CDR1 SGDLS, CDR2 YYNGEE. CDR3 in amino acids: CASSVGQGNSGEQYF. In nucleotides, the CDR3 is TGTGCCAGCAGCGTGGGACAGGGAAACTCGGGGGAGCAGTACTTC.

The sample holds one count of this clone. This rearrangement joins TRBV4-2 to TRBJ2-2, with a weak D call TRBD2 (5 bases). The CDR3 is made up of 15 amino acids. V dropped 1 base and J dropped 8 bases, with 14 bases sitting between them. The germline V gene has CDR1 LGHNA and CDR2 YNFKEQ. The CDR3 loop is CASSQGYPRGGELFF. The CDR3 nucleotides are TGTGCCAGCAGCCAAGGGTATCCCCGGGGAGGGGAGCTGTTTTTT.

CDR3 residues: CASSTRQGGGYTF. In nucleotides, the CDR3 is TGTGCCAGCAGTACCAGACAGGGGGGTGGCTACACCTTC. The gene calls are TRBV6-6 and TRBJ1-2; 9 bases are a match to TRBD1. CDR1 is MNHNY and CDR2 is SVGAGI in the germline V gene (reference sequence). The V gene end was trimmed by 5 bases and the J gene end by 7 bases; junction bases not matched to a gene: 5. The CDR3 loop spans 13 amino acids.

This clone occurred a few times. J is TRBJ1-6 and V is TRBV11-1; 9 nucleotides match TRBD1. CDR3 length equals 14 residues. V was pared by 5 bases and J by 7 bases, with 3 bases of the junction left unmatched. CDR1 SGHAT and CDR2 FQDESV come from the germline V gene (reference sequence). CDR3 residues: CASSGQGKNSPLHF. CDR3 nucleotide sequence: TGTGCCAGCAGCGGACAGGGGAAAAATTCACCCCTCCACTTT.

This clone is a singleton in its sample. The rearrangement uses TRBV5-1 and TRBJ1-4, with TRBD1 as a possible D gene (6 bases). Germline CDR1 is SGHRS and CDR2 is YFSETQ. The V end was cut by 0 bases, the J end by 8 bases, with 14 bases between. This CDR3 contains 15 residues. CDR3 nucleotides: TGCGCCAGCAGCTTGGCCGGGGCAGGGGAGGAAAAACTGTTTTTT. Translating gives CASSLAGAGEEKLFF.

The chain couples TRBV10-3 to TRBJ1-5; 8 bases are shared with TRBD1. The germline CDR1 and CDR2 sequences are ENHRY and SYGVKD. The CDR3 sequence is 14 residues long. CDR3 residues: CATSAGGAGQPQHF. CDR3 sequence (DNA): TGTGCTACTTCCGCAGGGGGCGCCGGTCAGCCCCAGCATTTT.

This chain connects TRBV13 to TRBJ2-7; no clear D. The CDR3 consists of 13 residues. Trimming pared 2 bases from V and 0 bases from J, leaving 5 bases between. CDR1 and CDR2 from the germline V gene are PRHDT and FYEKMQ (reference sequence). The CDR3 here is CASSLPFSYEQYF. DNA of the CDR3: TGTGCCAGCAGCTTACCCTTCTCCTACGAGCAGTACTTC.

The CDR3 DNA reads TGCGCCAGCACCTTCCCGGGGACAGGGTTCTCCGAGCAGTACTTC. It yields the protein CASTFPGTGFSEQYF. This chain joins TRBV10-1 and TRBJ2-7, with TRBD1 matching 9 bases. Germline CDR1 WNHNN, CDR2 SYGVQD (reference sequence). The CDR3 length is 15 residues. J lost 6 bases, V lost 7 bases, and 13 bases had no gene match.

CDR3 bases: TGCGCCAGCAGTCCCCATCTCAGGACTAGCCCCCACGAGCAGTACTTC. It encodes CASSPHLRTSPHEQYF. V usage is TRBV23-1 and J usage is TRBJ2-7; TRBD2 matches at 8 bases. TRBV23-1 is placed among ORFs of uncertain function. V gave up 4 bases and J gave up 5 bases; unmatched junction bases: 13. This CDR3 contains 16 residues.

The rearrangement links TRBV5-1 to TRBJ2-7; weak D call: TRBD2 (5 bases). The germline V gene has CDR1 SGHRS and CDR2 YFSETQ. The CDR3 loop spans 15 amino acids. The V end was cut by 0 bases, the J end by 0 bases, with 10 bases between. The CDR3 sequence: CASSLVAGSSYEQYF. Here the CDR3 DNA reads TGCGCCAGCAGCTTGGTCGCGGGTAGCTCCTACGAGCAGTACTTC. Full variable domain (remainder filled in from reference TRBV5-1 and TRBJ2-7): KAGVTQTPRYLIKTRGQQVTLSCSPISGHRSVSWYQQTPGQGLQFLFEYFSETQRNKGNFPGRFSGRQFSNSRSEMNVSTLELGDSALYLCASSLVAGSSYEQYFGPGTRLTVT.

The rearrangement joins TRBV6-1 to TRBJ1-5; D perhaps matches TRBD1 (5 bases). Between the trimmed V and J ends, which lost 2 bases and 4 bases, there was a span of 9 bases. Germline values: CDR1 MNHNS, CDR2 SASEGT. The CDR3 runs 14 residues. Here the CDR3 DNA reads TGTGCCAGCAGTGAACAGGGAAGGAATCAGCCCCAGCATTTT. Translation gives CASSEQGRNQPQHF.

The rearrangement links TRBV7-3 to TRBJ1-5; D gene uncertain. The V gene lost 2 bases and the J gene lost 4 bases, with 15 bases spanning the gap. The CDR3 runs to 16 residues. Germline-derived CDR1 and CDR2 are SGHTA and FQGTGA. The CDR3 coding sequence is TGTGCCAGCAGCTTACCTTGGAAACAGATGAATCAGCCCCAGCATTTT. Its translation: CASSLPWKQMNQPQHF.

The V and J genes are TRBV2 and TRBJ2-7, with TRBD1 matching 10 bases. Germline CDR1 is SNHLY and CDR2 is FYNNEI. The CDR3 totals 15 residues. The ends lost 6 bases at V and 1 base at J; junction bases unmatched: 6. CDR3 nucleotide sequence: TGTGCCAGCAGACCGGACAGGGGGGGTTCCTACGAGCAGTACTTC. Translated: CASRPDRGGSYEQYF.

The rearrangement uses TRBV30 and TRBJ1-1; a weak D match, TRBD1 (5 bases). The CDR3 covers 13 residues. Germline V gene sequence: CDR1 GTSNPN, CDR2 SVGIG (reference sequence). Trimming cost V 3 bases and J 1 base, with 9 bases left between them. CDR3 nucleotide sequence: TGTGCCTGGAGGGCCCAGGGGAACACTGAAGCTTTCTTT. It yields the protein CAWRAQGNTEAFF. Combining the CDR3 with reference TRBV30 and TRBJ1-1 gives the whole variable domain SQTIHQWPATLVQPVGSPLSLECTVEGTSNPNLYWYRQAAGRGLQLLFYSVGIGQISSEVPQNLSASRPQDRQFILSSKKLLLSDSGFYLCAWRAQGNTEAFFGQGTRLTVV.

In its sample, this clone was seen once. The rearrangement joins TRBV2 to TRBJ1-5, with no clear D. Trimming cost V 3 bases and J 0 bases, with 6 bases left between them. The CDR3 is 14 amino acids. From germline, CDR1 is SNHLY and CDR2 FYNNEI. The CDR3 coding sequence is TGTGCCAGCAGTGACAGGCTTAGCAATCAGCCCCAGCATTTT. Encoded protein: CASSDRLSNQPQHF.

This chain uses TRBV2 with TRBJ1-2; D gene ambiguous. The CDR3 covers 13 residues. Germline V gene data show CDR1 as SNHLY and CDR2 as FYNNEI. Trimming stripped 7 bases from V and 5 bases from J, with 14 bases between. The CDR3 sequence is CASNLAGLYGYTF. The DNA for the CDR3 is TGTGCCAGCAATCTTGCGGGGTTGTATGGCTACACCTTC.

This clone was observed a few times. This sequence joins TRBV5-4 and TRBJ2-1; 8 nucleotides line up with TRBD2. Losses at the gene ends were 0 bases for V and 7 bases for J; bases not matched to a gene: 9. In germline, CDR1 is SGHNT, CDR2 YYREEE (reference sequence). The CDR3 is 16 residues long. The CDR3 loop reads CASSLAREGPQNEQFF. DNA for the CDR3: TGTGCCAGCAGCTTGGCCCGGGAGGGCCCTCAAAATGAGCAGTTCTTC.

This clone appeared a few times. This chain links TRBV27 with TRBJ1-2; tentatively, D is TRBD1 (5 bases). The CDR3 is 15 residues long. The V gene lost 2 bases and the J gene lost 5 bases, with 15 bases spanning the gap. CDR1 and CDR2 (germline): MNHEY, SMNVEV (reference sequence). In DNA, the CDR3 is TGTGCCAGCAGTTTAATGAGTGGGGCAGGGTATGGCTACACCTTC. This translates into CASSLMSGAGYGYTF.

The chain employs TRBV6-5 and TRBJ2-7; TRBD1 matches at 10 bases. CDR3 length: 13 residues. After removal of 1 base from V and 11 bases from J, the junction contained 5 bases not matched to a gene. Germline-derived CDR1 and CDR2 are MNHEY and SVGAGI. The DNA for the CDR3 is TGTGCCAGCAGTTACTTTTTAGGACAGGGGGAGTACTTC. This codes for CASSYFLGQGEYF.

The chain joins TRBV7-2 to TRBJ2-7; TRBD2 is a possible D gene (6 bases). Germline lookup yields CDR1 SGHTA and CDR2 FQGNSA. Trimming took 7 bases from V and 4 from J, leaving 17 bases between them. The CDR3 runs to 14 residues. The CDR3, as DNA: TGTGCCAGCACCAGGACTATCGGGGTTTACGAGCAGTACTTC. This codes for CASTRTIGVYEQYF.

V is TRBV19 and J is TRBJ1-2, with D perhaps matching TRBD1 (6 bases). CDR3 size: 15 residues. The ends were cut back, 5 bases at V and 10 bases at J, with 23 bases in the middle. Germline CDR1 and CDR2: LNHDA and SQIVND (reference sequence). This CDR3 is CASSQIGTPIISYTF. As DNA, the CDR3 is TGTGCCAGTAGTCAGATAGGGACACCGATCATTTCCTACACCTTC.

CDR3 coding DNA: TGTGCCAGCAGCCTAACTAGCGGGAGAGGCGATGAGCAGTTCTTC. Encoded protein: CASSLTSGRGDEQFF. The genes are TRBV11-1 and TRBJ2-1; 11 nucleotides line up with TRBD2. Trimming removed 5 bases from V and 8 bases from J; junction bases left unmatched: 8. The length of the CDR3 is 15 residues. Germline V gene lookup returns CDR1 SGHAT and CDR2 FQDESV (reference sequence).

The V and J genes are TRBV7-8 and TRBJ2-2; perhaps TRBD1 as D (5 bases). There are 17 residues in the CDR3. CDR1 is SGHVS, CDR2 FQNEAQ, per germline. Trimming took off 7 bases at V and 5 bases at J, with 23 bases between the two ends. In DNA, the CDR3 is TGTGCCAGCACCCCCAACGAGTTAGGAAGGGGAACCGGGGAGCTGTTTTTT. Residues: CASTPNELGRGTGELFF.